The clone carrying this T cell receptor (beta chain) was recorded only once. Generated by immunoSEQ multiplex PCR, the TCRdb table keeps only in-frame clones and is missing some. The sample records 56,000 or so clones, around 86% being singletons. These data come from a study of blood T cell repertoires in COVID-19. Study summary: The United States, Italy and Spain provided the acute and convalescent COVID-19 samples. Nucleic acid was either cDNA or gDNA, and it came from T cells, B-cell-depleted T cells, or PBMCs.

Germline V gene sequence: CDR1 SGDLS, CDR2 YYNGEE. The CDR3 extends over 14 amino acids. The germline V and J ends were trimmed by 0 bases and 7 bases, with 10 bases remaining between them. This chain connects TRBV9 to TRBJ2-2; possible D gene TRBD2, 5 bases. What was sequenced was peripheral blood. The receptor's source is a human donor in a cohort sampled during active COVID-19. CDR3 in DNA: TGTGCCAGCAGCGTAGCCGGACTCAGCGGGGAGCTGTTTTTT. As protein: CASSVAGLSGELFF.